One and the same sample provided the 6 T cell receptor beta chains below, sequenced in a study of blood T cell repertoires in COVID-19. The protocol was immunoSEQ multiplex PCR, while the TCRdb copy is restricted to in-frame clones and leaves out a portion. The table lists 77,000 or so clones, around 76% of them singletons. The material sequenced was peripheral blood. The origin of the receptors is an elderly woman with active or convalescent COVID-19.

CDR3 nucleotides: TGTGCCAGTAGTAGCAGGGGAACTAATGAAAAACTGTTTTTT. This codes for CASSSRGTNEKLFF. The chain carries TRBV19 and TRBJ1-4; tentative D call: TRBD1 (6 bases). Germline V CDR1 and CDR2: LNHDA, SQIVND (reference sequence). The V end was cut by 4 bases, the J end by 1 base, with 7 bases between. There are 14 residues in the CDR3. The whole variable domain, remainder taken from reference TRBV19 and TRBJ1-4, is DGGITQSPKYLFRKEGQNVTLSCEQNLNHDAMYWYRQDPGQGLRLIYYSQIVNDFQKGDIAEGYSVSREKKESFPLTVTSAQKNPTAFYLCASSSRGTNEKLFFGSGTQLSVL.

Here the CDR3 reads CASSLGDRVLYEQYF. The CDR3 nucleotides read TGTGCCAGCAGCTTGGGGGACAGGGTACTCTACGAGCAGTACTTC. J is TRBJ2-7 and V is TRBV12-1; TRBD1, the D gene given by the table, was not confirmed from the DNA. TRBV12-1 is a pseudogene locus. The CDR3 spans 15 residues.

The V gene is TRBV9, the J gene TRBJ2-5, with D possibly TRBD2 on 5 matching bases. V lost 0 bases to trimming and J lost 5 bases, with 17 bases between them. Germline loops: CDR1 SGDLS, CDR2 YYNGEE. This CDR3 region has 16 residues. Written as DNA, the CDR3 is TGTGCCAGCAGCGTAGAGGAGGTACCGGTTTGGGAGACCCAGTACTTC. Protein: CASSVEEVPVWETQYF.

The rearrangement links TRBV5-1 to TRBJ1-6; D unclear. The CDR3 has 15 residues. Germline CDR1 reads SGHRS; CDR2 reads YFSETQ. Deletions cut 0 bases from V and 8 bases from J, with 12 bases between. Written as DNA, the CDR3 is TGCGCCAGCAGCTTGGAGGGAGAGGGATATTCACCCCTCCACTTT. It codes for CASSLEGEGYSPLHF.

The CDR3: CSVIRLAETQYF. The CDR3 DNA is TGCAGCGTCATTCGACTTGCAGAGACCCAGTACTTC. The V gene is TRBV29-1, the J gene TRBJ2-5; D is ambiguous. The germline V gene encodes CDR1 SQVTM and CDR2 ANQGSEA. Trimming left V 6 bases short and J 4 bases short, with 12 bases between. The CDR3 totals 12 residues. The whole variable domain, remainder taken from reference TRBV29-1 and TRBJ2-5, is SAVISQKPSRDICQRGTSLTIQCQVDSQVTMMFWYRQQPGQSLTLIATANQGSEATYESGFVIDKFPISRPNLTFSTLTVSNMSPEDSSIYLCSVIRLAETQYFGPGTRLLVL.

The J gene is TRBJ1-1, the V gene TRBV10-2, with unresolved D. The germline V gene encodes CDR1 WSHSY and CDR2 SAAADI. V was shortened by 3 bases and J by 0 bases, with 8 bases between the two germline ends. The CDR3 sequence is 14 residues long. CDR3 sequence (DNA): TGCGCCAGCAGTGACGTGGGCATGAACACTGAAGCTTTCTTT. Translation gives CASSDVGMNTEAFF.